This record concerns one TCR beta chain sequence. The antigen is undetermined. PCR employed 60 Vbeta and 13 Jbeta primers. Some clones are missing from TCRdb's copy, which holds only in-frame ones; the method was immunoSEQ multiplex PCR. Its listing shows 25,000 to 35,000 clones. These data come from a study of cytomegalovirus exposure and HLA in healthy donors. Findings of the study overall: Rarity characterized most TCR sequences, yet some public TCRs appeared in many donors. In vitro assays verified that three CMV-associated chains recognized CMV antigens specifically.

From germline, CDR1 is SGHRS and CDR2 YFSETQ. The CDR3 totals 14 residues. The J segment lost 3 bases and the V segment lost 3 bases, leaving 3 bases of the junction unmatched. The chain links TRBV5-1 to TRBJ2-7, with 10 bases fitting TRBD1. The sequence was collected from a man aged 35-49 years in good health and CMV-seronegative. Specimen: PBMCs. The CDR3 here is CASSSGTGVYEQYF. The CDR3 DNA reads as TGCGCCAGCAGCTCCGGGACAGGGGTCTACGAGCAGTACTTC. Variable domain in full (rest from reference TRBV5-1 and TRBJ2-7): KAGVTQTPRYLIKTRGQQVTLSCSPISGHRSVSWYQQTPGQGLQFLFEYFSETQRNKGNFPGRFSGRQFSNSRSEMNVSTLELGDSALYLCASSSGTGVYEQYFGPGTRLTVT.